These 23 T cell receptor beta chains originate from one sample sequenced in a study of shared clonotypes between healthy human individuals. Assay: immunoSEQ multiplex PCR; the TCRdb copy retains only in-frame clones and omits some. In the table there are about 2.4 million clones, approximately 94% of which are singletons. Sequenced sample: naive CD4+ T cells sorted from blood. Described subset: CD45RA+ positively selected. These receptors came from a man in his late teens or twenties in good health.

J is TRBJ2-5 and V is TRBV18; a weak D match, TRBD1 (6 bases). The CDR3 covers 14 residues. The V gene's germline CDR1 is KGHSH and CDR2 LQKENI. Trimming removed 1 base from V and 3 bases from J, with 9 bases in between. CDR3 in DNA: TGTGCCAGCTCACCACTCCACAGGGAAGAGACCCAGTACTTC. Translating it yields CASSPLHREETQYF.

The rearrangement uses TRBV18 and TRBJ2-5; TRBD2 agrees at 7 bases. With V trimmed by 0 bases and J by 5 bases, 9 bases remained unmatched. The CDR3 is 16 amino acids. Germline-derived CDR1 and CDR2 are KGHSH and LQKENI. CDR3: CASSPPGTISRETQYF. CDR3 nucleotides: TGTGCCAGCTCACCACCCGGGACTATATCTCGGGAGACCCAGTACTTC.

The CDR3 protein is CAWTNGLVDEQYF. The DNA for the CDR3 is TGTGCCTGGACCAACGGACTAGTTGACGAGCAGTACTTC. This chain connects TRBV30 to TRBJ2-7; 7 bases match TRBD2. V gave up 4 bases and J gave up 5 bases; unmatched junction bases: 8. Per the germline V gene, CDR1 is GTSNPN and CDR2 is SVGIG (reference sequence). The CDR3 runs to 13 residues.

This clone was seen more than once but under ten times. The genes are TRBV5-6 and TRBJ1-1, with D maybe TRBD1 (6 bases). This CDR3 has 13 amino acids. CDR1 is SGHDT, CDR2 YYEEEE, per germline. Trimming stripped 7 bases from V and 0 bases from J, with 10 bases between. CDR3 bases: TGTGCCAGCGGACGGACAGTGAACACTGAAGCTTTCTTT. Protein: CASGRTVNTEAFF.

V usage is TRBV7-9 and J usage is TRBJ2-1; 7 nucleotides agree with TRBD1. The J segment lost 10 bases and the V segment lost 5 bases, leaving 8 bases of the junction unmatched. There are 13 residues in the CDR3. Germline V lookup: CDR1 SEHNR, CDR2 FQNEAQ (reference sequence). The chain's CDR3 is CASSGTVYMEQFF. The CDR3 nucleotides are TGTGCCAGCAGCGGGACAGTTTATATGGAGCAGTTCTTC.

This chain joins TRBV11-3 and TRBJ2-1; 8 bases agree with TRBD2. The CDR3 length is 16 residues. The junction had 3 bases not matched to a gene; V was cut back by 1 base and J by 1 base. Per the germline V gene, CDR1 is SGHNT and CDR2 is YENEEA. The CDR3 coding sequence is TGTGCCAGCAGCTTAGGAGCGGGGGCATCCTACAATGAGCAGTTCTTC. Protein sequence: CASSLGAGASYNEQFF.

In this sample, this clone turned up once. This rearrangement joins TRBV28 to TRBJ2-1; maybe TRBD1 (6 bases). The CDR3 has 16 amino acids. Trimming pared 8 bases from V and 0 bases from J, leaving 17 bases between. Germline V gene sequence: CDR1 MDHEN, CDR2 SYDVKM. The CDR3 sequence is CASSSRGRGSYNEQFF. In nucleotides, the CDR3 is TGTGCCAGCTCCAGCAGGGGTCGGGGCTCCTACAATGAGCAGTTCTTC.

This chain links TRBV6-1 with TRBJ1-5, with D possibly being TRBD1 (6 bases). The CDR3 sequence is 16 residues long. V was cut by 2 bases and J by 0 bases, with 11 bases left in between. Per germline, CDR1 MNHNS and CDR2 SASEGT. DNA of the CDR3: TGTGCCAGCAGTGAAATGGGGGGCTATAGCAATCAGCCCCAGCATTTT. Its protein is CASSEMGGYSNQPQHF.

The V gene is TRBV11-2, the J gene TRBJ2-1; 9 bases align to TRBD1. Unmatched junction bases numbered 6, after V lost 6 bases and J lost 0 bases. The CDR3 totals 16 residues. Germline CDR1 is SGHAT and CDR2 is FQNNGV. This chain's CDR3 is CASSKGQGSSYNEQFF. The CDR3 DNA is TGTGCCAGCAGTAAGGGACAGGGAAGCTCCTACAATGAGCAGTTCTTC.

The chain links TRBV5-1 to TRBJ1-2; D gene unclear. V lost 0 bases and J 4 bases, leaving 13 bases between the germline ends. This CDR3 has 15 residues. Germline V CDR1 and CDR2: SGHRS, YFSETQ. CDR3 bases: TGCGCCAGCAGCTTGGGGGGTGGCGGAAGCTATGGCTACACCTTC. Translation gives CASSLGGGGSYGYTF. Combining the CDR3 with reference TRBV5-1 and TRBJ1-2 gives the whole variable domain KAGVTQTPRYLIKTRGQQVTLSCSPISGHRSVSWYQQTPGQGLQFLFEYFSETQRNKGNFPGRFSGRQFSNSRSEMNVSTLELGDSALYLCASSLGGGGSYGYTFGSGTRLTVV.

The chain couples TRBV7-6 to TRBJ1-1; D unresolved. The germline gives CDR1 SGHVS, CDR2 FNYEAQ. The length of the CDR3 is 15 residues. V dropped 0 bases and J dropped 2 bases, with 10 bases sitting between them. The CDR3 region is CASSLATESNTEAFF. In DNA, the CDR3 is TGTGCCAGCAGCTTAGCCACAGAATCTAACACTGAAGCTTTCTTT. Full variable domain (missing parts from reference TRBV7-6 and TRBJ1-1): GAGVSQSPRYKVTKRGQDVALRCDPISGHVSLYWYRQALGQGPEFLTYFNYEAQQDKSGLPNDRFSAERPEGSISTLTIQRTEQRDSAMYRCASSLATESNTEAFFGQGTRLTVV.

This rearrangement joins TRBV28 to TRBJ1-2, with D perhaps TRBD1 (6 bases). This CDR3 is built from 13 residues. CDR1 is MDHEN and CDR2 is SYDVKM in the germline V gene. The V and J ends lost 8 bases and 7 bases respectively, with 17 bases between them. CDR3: CASLPWAGAGYTF. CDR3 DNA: TGTGCCAGCTTGCCCTGGGCAGGGGCTGGCTACACCTTC.

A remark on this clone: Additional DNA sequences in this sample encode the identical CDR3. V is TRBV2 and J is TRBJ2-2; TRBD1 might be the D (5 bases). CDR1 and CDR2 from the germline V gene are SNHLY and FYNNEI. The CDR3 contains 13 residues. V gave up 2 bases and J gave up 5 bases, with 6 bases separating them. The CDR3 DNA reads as TGTGCCAGCAGTGAACAGGGTACCGGGGAGCTGTTTTTT. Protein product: CASSEQGTGELFF.

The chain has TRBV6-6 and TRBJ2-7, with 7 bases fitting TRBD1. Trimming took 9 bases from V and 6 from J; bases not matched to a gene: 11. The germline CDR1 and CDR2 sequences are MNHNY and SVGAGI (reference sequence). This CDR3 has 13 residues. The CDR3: CASTSGQPFEQYF. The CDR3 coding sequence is TGTGCCAGTACCTCGGGACAGCCCTTCGAGCAGTACTTC.

The CDR3 loop is CASSYSPAGGGETQYF. In DNA, the CDR3 is TGTGCCAGCAGTTACTCTCCAGCGGGAGGCGGAGAGACCCAGTACTTC. The V and J genes are TRBV6-5 and TRBJ2-5, with 9 bases lining up with TRBD2. Germline values: CDR1 MNHEY, CDR2 SVGAGI. The CDR3 is made up of 16 amino acids. With 0 bases clipped from V and 4 bases from J, the junction kept 6 bases outside the gene matches.

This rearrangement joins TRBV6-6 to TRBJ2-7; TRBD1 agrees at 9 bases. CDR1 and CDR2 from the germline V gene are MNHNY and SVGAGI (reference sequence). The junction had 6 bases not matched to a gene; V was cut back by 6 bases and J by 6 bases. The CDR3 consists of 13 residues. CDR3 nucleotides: TGTGCCAGCAGACCCGGGACAGGGCTCGAGCAGTACTTC. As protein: CASRPGTGLEQYF.

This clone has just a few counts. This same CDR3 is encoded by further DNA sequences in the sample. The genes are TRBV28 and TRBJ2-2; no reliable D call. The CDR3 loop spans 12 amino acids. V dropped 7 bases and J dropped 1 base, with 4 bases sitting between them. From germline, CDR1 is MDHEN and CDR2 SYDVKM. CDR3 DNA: TGTGCCAGCACAGAGAACACCGGGGAGCTGTTTTTT. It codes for CASTENTGELFF.

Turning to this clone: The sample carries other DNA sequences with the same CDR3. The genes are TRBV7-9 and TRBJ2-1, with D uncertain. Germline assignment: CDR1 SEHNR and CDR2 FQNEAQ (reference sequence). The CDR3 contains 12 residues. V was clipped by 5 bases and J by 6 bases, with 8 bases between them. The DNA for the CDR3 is TGTGCCAGCAGCCGTACCGGCAATGAGCAGTTCTTC. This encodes CASSRTGNEQFF.

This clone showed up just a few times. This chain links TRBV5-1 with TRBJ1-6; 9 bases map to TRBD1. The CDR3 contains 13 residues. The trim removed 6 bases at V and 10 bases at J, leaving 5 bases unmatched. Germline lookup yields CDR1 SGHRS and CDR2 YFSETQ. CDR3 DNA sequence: TGCGCCAGCACCCGGGACAGGGACTCACCCCTCCACTTT. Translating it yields CASTRDRDSPLHF.

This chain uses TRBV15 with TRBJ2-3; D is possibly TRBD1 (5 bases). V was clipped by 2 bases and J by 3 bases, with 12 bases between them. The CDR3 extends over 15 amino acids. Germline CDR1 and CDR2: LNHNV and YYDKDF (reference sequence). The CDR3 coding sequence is TGTGCCACCAGCAGAACGATCCAGGGTACAGATACGCAGTATTTT. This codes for CATSRTIQGTDTQYF.

The CDR3 protein is CASSPTSGGADTQYF. DNA of the CDR3: TGTGCCAGCTCCCCCACTAGCGGGGGGGCGGATACGCAGTATTTT. The chain uses TRBV18 and TRBJ2-3; 13 bases are a match to TRBD2. J gave up 6 bases and V 6 bases, and 6 bases lay outside the gene matches. CDR3 length equals 15 residues. Germline V gives CDR1 KGHSH, CDR2 LQKENI.

CDR3 loop: CASSTGQGVPGNTIYF. CDR3 DNA sequence: TGCGCCAGCAGCACAGGACAGGGGGTCCCGGGAAACACCATATATTTT. This chain links TRBV4-1 with TRBJ1-3, with 10 bases matching TRBD1. Germline V CDR1 and CDR2: MGHRA, YSYEKL. V was pared by 5 bases and J by 4 bases, with 8 bases of the junction left unmatched. The CDR3 is made up of 16 amino acids.

The DNA for the CDR3 is TGTGCCAGCAGCAAATGGGGAACGAACACTGAAGCTTTCTTT. Translated: CASSKWGTNTEAFF. The chain carries TRBV21-1 and TRBJ1-1. TRBV21-1 is assigned pseudogene status. CDR3 length equals 14 residues.